Listed below are T cell receptor beta chains from one sample, sequenced in a study of Ad26.COV2.S vaccination and SARS-CoV-2 variants. Generated by immunoSEQ multiplex PCR, the TCRdb table keeps only in-frame clones and is missing some. The table has over 350,000 clones, about nine tenths seen once. The material was peripheral blood, obtained in a trial of Ad26.COV2.S vaccine versus placebo. These receptors were collected from a person aged 18 to 65 who received the Ad26.COV2.S COVID-19 vaccine or a placebo. Each CDR3 is given with its conserved first and last residue. A D gene is named only where the DNA matches it firmly. Clone size is not always given. Where it is, it says once, few, many or a class for expanded clones.

TRBD2 | TRBJ2-5 | TRBV18 | . | TGTGCCAGCTCTACTGCGGGGGACCTGGAGACCCAGTACTTC | CASSTAGDLETQYF
. | TRBJ2-1 | TRBV29-1 | few | TGCAGCGTTGGACAGGGAGGGAGTCATGAGCAGTTCTTC | CSVGQGGSHEQFF
. | TRBJ2-2 | TRBV2 | . | TGTGCCAGCAGGGGGTCCGGGGCCAGAGGCGGGGAGCTGTTTTTT | CASRGSGARGGELFF
TRBD2 | TRBJ2-1 | TRBV11-1 | . | TGTGCCAGCAGCTTCTCGGGGGGCTCCTACAATGAGCAGTTCTTC | CASSFSGGSYNEQFF
. | TRBJ2-1 | TRBV19 | . | TGTGCCAGTAGTCTTGAAGCGAATGAGCAGTTCTTC | CASSLEANEQFF
TRBD1 | TRBJ2-2 | TRBV2 | . | TGTGCCAGCAGTGAAGAACAGGGGGTCACCGGGGAGCTGTTTTTT | CASSEEQGVTGELFF
. | TRBJ1-2 | TRBV15 | . | TGTGCCACCAGCAGCCCCCCCAGGGACACTAACTATGGCTACACCTTC | CATSSPPRDTNYGYTF
. | TRBJ2-7 | TRBV25-1 | few | TGTGCCAGCAGGGACGAGCAGTACTTC | CASRDEQYF
TRBD2 | TRBJ2-3 | TRBV7-2 | . | TGTGCCAGCAGCTCGCTAGCGGGGGTTAGCACAGATACGCAGTATTTT | CASSSLAGVSTDTQYF
. | TRBJ2-3 | TRBV2 | once | TGTGCCAGCTCGAGCCCCCGCACAGATACGCAGTATTTT | CASSSPRTDTQYF
. | TRBJ2-5 | TRBV5-4 | . | TGTGCCAGCAGCTTTGGGTCCGTTGGGCAAGAGACCCAGTACTTC | CASSFGSVGQETQYF
TRBD1 | TRBJ2-7 | TRBV7-9 | . | TGTGCCAGCAGCCCCGGGACAGGGGTATACGAGCAGTACTTC | CASSPGTGVYEQYF
TRBD1 | TRBJ1-4 | TRBV7-9 | . | TGTGCCAGCAGCCGGGGACAGAGCACTAATGAAAAACTGTTTTTT | CASSRGQSTNEKLFF
. | TRBJ1-2 | TRBV6-4 | . | TGTGCCAGCAGTCCGGGCTTTAACTATGGCTACACCTTC | CASSPGFNYGYTF
TRBD1 | TRBJ2-7 | TRBV4-1 | . | TGCGCCAGCAGCCAAGCCAGGGGGCCATACGAGCAGTACTTC | CASSQARGPYEQYF
TRBD1 | TRBJ1-1 | TRBV7-9 | . | TGTGCCAGCAGCTGGGGACAGGGGCGGAACACTGAAGCTTTCTTT | CASSWGQGRNTEAFF
. | TRBJ2-1 | TRBV9 | . | TGTGCCAGCAGGGGTAGCGGAAGCTCCTACAATGAGCAGTTCTTC | CASRGSGSSYNEQFF
TRBD2 | TRBJ2-1 | TRBV25-1 | . | TGTGCCAGCAGTAGACTAGCGGGTCACAATGAGCAGTTCTTC | CASSRLAGHNEQFF
. | TRBJ1-1 | TRBV2 | . | TGTGCCAGCATTGAATTTTTGCGAAAAGCTTTCTTT | CASIEFLRKAFF
. | TRBJ1-1 | TRBV11-2 | . | TGTGCCAGCAGCTTATGGCCTGCAGCGGTTAACACTGAAGCTTTCTTT | CASSLWPAAVNTEAFF
TRBD1 | TRBJ1-6 | TRBV11-2 | . | TGTGCCAGCAGTTCTCCGGACAGGGGAGTAAATTCACCCCTCCACTTT | CASSSPDRGVNSPLHF
. | TRBJ1-1 | TRBV5-3 | . | TGTGCCAGAAGCCCGGCGGGGTTGAACACTGAAGCTTTCTTT | CARSPAGLNTEAFF
. | TRBJ2-7 | TRBV18 | . | TGTGCCAGCTCGTTAAAAATAGCGGCGGGCGGCGAGCAGTACTTC | CASSLKIAAGGEQYF
. | TRBJ2-7 | TRBV5-1 | few | TGCGCCAGCAGCTTGGATGCCAGCTCCTACGAGCAGTACTTC | CASSLDASSYEQYF
. | TRBJ2-7 | TRBV5-1 | . | TGCGCCAGCAGCTTGAATGGGGACACGCGGTACGAGCAGTACTTC | CASSLNGDTRYEQYF
. | TRBJ2-5 | TRBV3-1/TRBV3-2 | . | TGTGCCAGCAGCCGCAGGGGTTGGGAGACCCAGTACTTC | CASSRRGWETQYF
TRBD1 | TRBJ2-4 | TRBV4-1 | . | TGCGCCAGCAGCCTGTCAGGGGGCGAAAACATTCAGTACTTC | CASSLSGGENIQYF
TRBD1 | TRBJ1-1 | TRBV19 | . | TGTGCCAGCCAGACAGGGAGTACGAACACTGAAGCTTTCTTT | CASQTGSTNTEAFF
. | TRBJ2-1 | TRBV28 | . | TGTGCCAGCAGTTTACGGCAGGGCTGGAATGAGCAGTTCTTC | CASSLRQGWNEQFF
. | TRBJ2-1 | TRBV29-1 | . | TGCAGCGTTGAGAGTGCCTATCGCTACAATGAGCAGTTCTTC | CSVESAYRYNEQFF
TRBD1 | TRBJ2-7 | TRBV15 | . | TGTGCCACCAGCAGAGATCGGACAGGGATCCACGAGCAGTACTTC | CATSRDRTGIHEQYF
. | TRBJ2-1 | TRBV3-1/TRBV3-2 | . | TGTGCCAGCAGCCCCGACCACGAGCAGTTCTTC | CASSPDHEQFF
TRBD1 | TRBJ2-7 | TRBV7-8 | . | TGTGCCAGCAGCTTAGCCCAGGGGGCAAGGTTTGACGAGCAGTACTTC | CASSLAQGARFDEQYF